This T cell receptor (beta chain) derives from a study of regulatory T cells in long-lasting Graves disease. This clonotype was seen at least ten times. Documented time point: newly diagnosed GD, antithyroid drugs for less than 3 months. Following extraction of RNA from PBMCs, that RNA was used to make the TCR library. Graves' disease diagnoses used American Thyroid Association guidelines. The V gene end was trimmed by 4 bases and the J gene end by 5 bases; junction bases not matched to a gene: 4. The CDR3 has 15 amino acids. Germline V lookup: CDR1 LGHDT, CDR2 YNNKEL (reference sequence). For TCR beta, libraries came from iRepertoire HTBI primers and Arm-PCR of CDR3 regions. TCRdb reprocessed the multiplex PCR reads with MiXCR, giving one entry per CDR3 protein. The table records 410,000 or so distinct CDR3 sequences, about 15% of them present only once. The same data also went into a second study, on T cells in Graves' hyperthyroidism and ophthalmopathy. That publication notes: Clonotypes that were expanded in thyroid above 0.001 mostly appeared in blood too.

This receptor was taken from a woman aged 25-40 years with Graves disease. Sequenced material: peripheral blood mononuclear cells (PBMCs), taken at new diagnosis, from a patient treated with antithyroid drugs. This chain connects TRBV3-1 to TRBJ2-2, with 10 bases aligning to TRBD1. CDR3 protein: CASSPRDRGTGELFF. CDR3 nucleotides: TGTGCCAGCAGCCCCCGGGACAGGGGTACCGGGGAGCTGTTTTTT.